The sequence of this TCR beta chain was determined in a study of T cell clonotyping in hematopoietic cell transplantation. Study observations and caveats: Pathologically expanded recipient clonotypes increased progressively from day 30 to day 180 as diversity fell. Few recipient clonotypes overlapped donors; over 95% were de novo at given depth. CD4 and CD8 repertoire contributions could not be separated without sorting.

About this clone: Its antigen is undetermined.

This CDR3 contains 15 residues. Germline CDR1 and CDR2: SQVTM and ANQGSEA. V was shortened by 4 bases and J by 2 bases, with 16 bases between the two germline ends. Profiling relied on immunoSEQ multiplex PCR, and the TCRdb table lists in-frame clones only, not all of them. The profile shows about 7,500 clones, approximately 94% of them singletons. Sample: PBMCs, taken 180 days after allogeneic stem cell transplant. This rearrangement joins TRBV29-1 to TRBJ2-3, with TRBD2 as a possible D gene (7 bases). The sequence was collected from a female patient aged 50-65 years who had an allogeneic stem cell transplant from an unrelated donor, so the T cells may come from the graft donor. Some clones in this sample may be carry-over from other donors' samples. CDR3 protein: CSVVKGGPFTDTQYF. The DNA for the CDR3 is TGCAGCGTTGTAAAGGGGGGGCCATTCACAGATACGCAGTATTTT.